This T cell receptor beta chain was observed in a study of blood T cell repertoires in COVID-19. The protocol was immunoSEQ multiplex PCR, while the TCRdb copy is restricted to in-frame clones and leaves out a portion. This sample has around 300,000 clones, with 88% found just once. The table lists this clone with a count of one. From germline, CDR1 is SGHDN and CDR2 FVKESK. This CDR3 has 15 residues. V shed 4 bases and J 4 bases; nucleotides not matched to a gene: 7. Two negative PCRs, clearance, or symptom resolution were required of recovered Cohort 3 donors. This chain joins TRBV14 and TRBJ1-2; 9 bases are shared with TRBD1. The sequence was obtained from a woman between 45 and 65 years old who had recovered from COVID-19. The material sequenced was PBMCs or T cells enriched from blood (not recorded which). The CDR3 region is CASSPLGQGAYGYTF. In DNA, the CDR3 is TGTGCCAGCAGCCCGCTGGGACAGGGTGCCTATGGCTACACCTTC.